This is a list of T cell receptor beta chains from one sample in a study of cytomegalovirus exposure and HLA in healthy donors. The protocol was immunoSEQ multiplex PCR, while the TCRdb copy is restricted to in-frame clones and leaves out a portion. The sample consists of about 160,000 clones, 76% of them appearing once. Sequences were obtained from PBMCs. These receptors were taken from a man between 60 and 70 years old in good health and CMV-seronegative. Each CDR3 is given with its conserved first and last residue. The D gene is left open where the match is weak. Expanded clones get a size class; other rows say once, few or many, or leave the size out.

d_call: NA; clone_size: NA; j_call: TRBJ2-6; v_call: TRBV4-3; cdr3_nt: TGCGCCAGCAGCCAAGATACAGGTTCTGGGGCCAACGTCCTGACTTTC; cdr3_aa: CASSQDTGSGANVLTF
d_call: NA; clone_size: NA; j_call: TRBJ2-7; v_call: TRBV7-6; cdr3_nt: TGTGCCAGCAGCTTAGTAGGACTAACCTACGAGCAGTACTTC; cdr3_aa: CASSLVGLTYEQYF
d_call: TRBD2; clone_size: NA; j_call: TRBJ2-7; v_call: TRBV27; cdr3_nt: TGTGCCAGCAGTCTCAACGGACTAGCGGGAGGCGAGCAGTACTTC; cdr3_aa: CASSLNGLAGGEQYF
d_call: NA; clone_size: once; j_call: TRBJ2-7; v_call: TRBV10-2; cdr3_nt: TGCGCCAGCAGTGAGCAGGGGCGAAACGAGCAGTACTTC; cdr3_aa: CASSEQGRNEQYF
d_call: NA; clone_size: NA; j_call: TRBJ2-7; v_call: TRBV7-8; cdr3_nt: TGTGCCAGCAGCTTACAGGGGACCGAGCAGTACTTC; cdr3_aa: CASSLQGTEQYF
d_call: TRBD1; clone_size: NA; j_call: TRBJ1-1; v_call: TRBV28; cdr3_nt: TGTGCCAGCAGTTCGACAGGGGGAAGGATTTCCACTGAAGCTTTCTTT; cdr3_aa: CASSSTGGRISTEAFF
d_call: TRBD1; clone_size: once; j_call: TRBJ1-2; v_call: TRBV7-8; cdr3_nt: TGTGCCAGCAGCTTAGCGCTGGACAGGGGGCAAGGGGGCTACACCTTC; cdr3_aa: CASSLALDRGQGGYTF
d_call: NA; clone_size: NA; j_call: TRBJ2-7; v_call: TRBV19; cdr3_nt: TGTGCCAGTAGTGCGACACAGGGCCGTCAGTACTTC; cdr3_aa: CASSATQGRQYF
d_call: NA; clone_size: NA; j_call: TRBJ2-7; v_call: TRBV7-8; cdr3_nt: TGTGCCAGCGGAGGGCTAATTAGGTACGAGCAGTACTTC; cdr3_aa: CASGGLIRYEQYF
d_call: TRBD1; clone_size: NA; j_call: TRBJ2-2; v_call: TRBV4-2; cdr3_nt: TGTGCCAGCAGCCAGAGGACAGGGAACACCGGGGAGCTGTTTTTT; cdr3_aa: CASSQRTGNTGELFF
d_call: NA; clone_size: NA; j_call: TRBJ2-2; v_call: TRBV7-7; cdr3_nt: TGTGCCAGCAGCCCCCCTAGTGGGGAGCTGTTTTTT; cdr3_aa: CASSPPSGELFF
d_call: NA; clone_size: NA; j_call: TRBJ1-4; v_call: TRBV7-9; cdr3_nt: TGTTCCAGCAGCCTCATCGGGGGGGGGACTAATGAAAAACTGTTTTTT; cdr3_aa: CSSSLIGGGTNEKLFF
d_call: NA; clone_size: NA; j_call: TRBJ2-1; v_call: TRBV4-2; cdr3_nt: TGTGCCAGCAGCCAAGATTCCCGAGACAATGAGCAGTTCTTC; cdr3_aa: CASSQDSRDNEQFF
d_call: TRBD2; clone_size: NA; j_call: TRBJ2-7; v_call: TRBV4-3; cdr3_nt: TGCGCCAGCAGCCAAGAGACCCTTCTAGCGGGGGGAGTTGAGCAGTACTTC; cdr3_aa: CASSQETLLAGGVEQYF
d_call: NA; clone_size: NA; j_call: TRBJ2-1; v_call: TRBV9; cdr3_nt: TGTGCCAGCAGCCAACGGTCCACGCCCAATGAGCAGTTCTTC; cdr3_aa: CASSQRSTPNEQFF
d_call: TRBD2; clone_size: medium-sized; j_call: TRBJ2-2; v_call: TRBV4-1; cdr3_nt: TGCGCCAGCAGCCAAGAAACAAGAGGGCGGGGGGGCAACACCGGGGAGCTGTTTTTT; cdr3_aa: CASSQETRGRGGNTGELFF